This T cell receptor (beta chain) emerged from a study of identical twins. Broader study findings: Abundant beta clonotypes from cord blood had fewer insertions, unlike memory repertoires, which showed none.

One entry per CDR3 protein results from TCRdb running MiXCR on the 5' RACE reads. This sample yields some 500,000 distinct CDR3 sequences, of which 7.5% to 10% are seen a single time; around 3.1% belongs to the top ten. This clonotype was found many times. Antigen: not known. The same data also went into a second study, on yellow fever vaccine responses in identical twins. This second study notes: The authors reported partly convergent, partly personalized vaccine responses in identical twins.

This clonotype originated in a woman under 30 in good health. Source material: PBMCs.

The CDR3 loop reads CASWVNSGQLGTQYF. In DNA, the CDR3 is TGTGCCAGTTGGGTCAATAGCGGGCAGTTGGGGACCCAGTACTTC. This sequence joins TRBV6-1 and TRBJ2-5, with 7 bases aligning to TRBD2. Germline lookup yields CDR1 MNHNS and CDR2 SASEGT. This CDR3 region has 15 residues. V trimming: 9 bases; J trimming: 7 bases; junction bases outside the gene matches: 17.